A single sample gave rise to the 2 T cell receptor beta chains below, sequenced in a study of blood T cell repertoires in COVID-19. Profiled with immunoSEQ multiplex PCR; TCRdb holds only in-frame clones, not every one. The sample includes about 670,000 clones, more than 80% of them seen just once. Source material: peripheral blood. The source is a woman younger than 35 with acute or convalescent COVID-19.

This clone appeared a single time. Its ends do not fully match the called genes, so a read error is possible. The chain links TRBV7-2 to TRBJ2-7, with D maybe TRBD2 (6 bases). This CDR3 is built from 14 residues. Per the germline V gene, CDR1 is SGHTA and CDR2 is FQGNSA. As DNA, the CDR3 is TGTGCCAGCAGCTTAGTATCTCTCAGGGAGGCGTTCCTTTTC. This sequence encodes CASSLVSLREAFLF.

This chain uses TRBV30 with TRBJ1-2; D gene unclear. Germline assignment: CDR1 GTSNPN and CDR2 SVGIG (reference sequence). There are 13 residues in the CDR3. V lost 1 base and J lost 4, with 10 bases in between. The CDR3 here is CAWSAEVPYGYTF. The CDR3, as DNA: TGTGCCTGGAGTGCGGAGGTACCCTATGGCTACACCTTC.